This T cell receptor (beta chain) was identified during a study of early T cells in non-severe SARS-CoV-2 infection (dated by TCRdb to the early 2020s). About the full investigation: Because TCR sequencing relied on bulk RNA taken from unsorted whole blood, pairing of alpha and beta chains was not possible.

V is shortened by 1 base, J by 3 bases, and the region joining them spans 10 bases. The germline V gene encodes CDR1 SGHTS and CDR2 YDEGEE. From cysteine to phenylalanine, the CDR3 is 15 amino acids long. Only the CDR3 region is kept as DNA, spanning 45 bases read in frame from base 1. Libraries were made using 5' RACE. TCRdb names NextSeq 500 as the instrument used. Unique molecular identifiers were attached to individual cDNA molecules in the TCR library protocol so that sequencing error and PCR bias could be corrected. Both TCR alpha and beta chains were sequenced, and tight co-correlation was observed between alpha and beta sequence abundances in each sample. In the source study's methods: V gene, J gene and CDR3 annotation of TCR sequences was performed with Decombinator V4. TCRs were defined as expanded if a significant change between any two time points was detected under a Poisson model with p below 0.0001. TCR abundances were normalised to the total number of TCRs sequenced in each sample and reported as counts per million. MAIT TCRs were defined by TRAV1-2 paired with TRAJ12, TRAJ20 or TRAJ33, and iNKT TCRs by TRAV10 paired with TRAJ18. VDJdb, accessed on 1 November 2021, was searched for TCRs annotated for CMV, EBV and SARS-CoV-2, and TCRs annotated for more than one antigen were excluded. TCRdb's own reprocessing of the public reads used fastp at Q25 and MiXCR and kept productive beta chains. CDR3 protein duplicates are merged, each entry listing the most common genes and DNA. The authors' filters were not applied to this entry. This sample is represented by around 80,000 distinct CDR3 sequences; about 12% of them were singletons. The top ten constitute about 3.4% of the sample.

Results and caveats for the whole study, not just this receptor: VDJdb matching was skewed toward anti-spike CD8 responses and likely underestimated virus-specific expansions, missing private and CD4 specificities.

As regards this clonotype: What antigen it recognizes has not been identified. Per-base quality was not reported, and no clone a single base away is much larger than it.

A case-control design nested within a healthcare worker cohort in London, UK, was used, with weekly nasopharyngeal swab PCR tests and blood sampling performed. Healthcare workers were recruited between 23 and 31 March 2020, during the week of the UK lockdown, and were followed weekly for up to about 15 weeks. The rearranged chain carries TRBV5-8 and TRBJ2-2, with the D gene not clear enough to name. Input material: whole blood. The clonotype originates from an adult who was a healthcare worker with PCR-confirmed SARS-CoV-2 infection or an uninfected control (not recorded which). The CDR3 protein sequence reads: CASSLLSHYTGELFF. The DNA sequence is TGTGCCAGCAGCTTGTTGTCACACTACACCGGGGAGCTGTTTTTT.